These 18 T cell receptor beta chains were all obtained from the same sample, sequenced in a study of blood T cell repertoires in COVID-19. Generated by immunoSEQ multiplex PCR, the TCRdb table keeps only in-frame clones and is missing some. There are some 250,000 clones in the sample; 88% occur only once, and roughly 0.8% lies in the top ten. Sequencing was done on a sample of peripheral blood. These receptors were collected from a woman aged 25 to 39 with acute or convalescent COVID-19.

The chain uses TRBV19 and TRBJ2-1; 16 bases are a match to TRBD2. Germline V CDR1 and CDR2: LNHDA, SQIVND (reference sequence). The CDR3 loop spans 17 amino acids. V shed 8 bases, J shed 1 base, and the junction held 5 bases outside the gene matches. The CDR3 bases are TGTGCCAGTTCGGGACTAGCGGGAGGGAATTCCTACAATGAGCAGTTCTTC. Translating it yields CASSGLAGGNSYNEQFF.

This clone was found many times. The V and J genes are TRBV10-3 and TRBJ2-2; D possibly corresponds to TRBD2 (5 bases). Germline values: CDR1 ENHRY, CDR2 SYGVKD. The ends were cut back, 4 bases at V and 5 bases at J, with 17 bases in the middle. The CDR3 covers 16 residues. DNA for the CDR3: TGTGCCATCAGTGGGCAAAAGGAGGTCCGGACCGGGGAGCTGTTTTTT. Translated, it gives CAISGQKEVRTGELFF.

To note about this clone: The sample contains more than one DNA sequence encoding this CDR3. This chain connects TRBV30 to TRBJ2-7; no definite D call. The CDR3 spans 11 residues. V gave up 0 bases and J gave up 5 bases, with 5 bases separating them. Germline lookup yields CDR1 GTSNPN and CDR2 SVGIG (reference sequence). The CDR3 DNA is TGTGCCTGGAGTGTATTAAACGAGCAGTACTTC. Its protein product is CAWSVLNEQYF.

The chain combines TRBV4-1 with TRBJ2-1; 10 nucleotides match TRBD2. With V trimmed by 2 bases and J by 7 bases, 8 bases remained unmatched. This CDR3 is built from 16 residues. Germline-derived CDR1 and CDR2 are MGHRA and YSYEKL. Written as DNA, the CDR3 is TGCGCCAGCAGCCAATTGCCGGGACTAGCGCAGAATGAGCAGTTCTTC. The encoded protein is CASSQLPGLAQNEQFF.

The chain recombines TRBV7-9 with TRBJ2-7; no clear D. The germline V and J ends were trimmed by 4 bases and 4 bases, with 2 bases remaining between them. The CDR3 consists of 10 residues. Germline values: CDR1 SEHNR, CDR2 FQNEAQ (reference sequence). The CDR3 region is CASSSYEQYF. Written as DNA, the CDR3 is TGTGCCAGCAGCTCTTACGAGCAGTACTTC.

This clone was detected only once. CDR3 residues: CASSLGRQGEDEKLFF. CDR3 coding DNA: TGTGCCAGCAGCTTAGGTAGACAGGGGGAGGATGAAAAACTGTTTTTT. The V and J genes are TRBV7-8 and TRBJ1-4, with 9 bases lining up with TRBD1. The CDR3 extends over 16 amino acids. The V segment lost 1 base and the J segment 6 bases; nucleotides outside the gene matches: 6. Germline loops: CDR1 SGHVS, CDR2 FQNEAQ.

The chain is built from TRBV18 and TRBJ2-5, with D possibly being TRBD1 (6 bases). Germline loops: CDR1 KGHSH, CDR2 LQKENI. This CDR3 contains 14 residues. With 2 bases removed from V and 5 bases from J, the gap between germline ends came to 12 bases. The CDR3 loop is CASSPAGAGETQYF. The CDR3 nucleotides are TGTGCCAGCTCACCAGCAGGGGCCGGTGAGACCCAGTACTTC. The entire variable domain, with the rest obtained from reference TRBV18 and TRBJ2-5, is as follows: NAGVMQNPRHLVRRRGQEARLRCSPMKGHSHVYWYRQLPEEGLKFMVYLQKENIIDESGMPKERFSAEFPKEGPSILRIQQVVRGDSAAYFCASSPAGAGETQYFGPGTRLLVL.

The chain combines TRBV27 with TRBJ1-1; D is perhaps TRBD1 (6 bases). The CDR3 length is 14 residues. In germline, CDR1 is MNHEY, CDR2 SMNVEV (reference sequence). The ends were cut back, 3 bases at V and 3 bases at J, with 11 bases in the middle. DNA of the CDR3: TGTGCCAGCAGTTTTACCAGGGGATACACTGAAGCTTTCTTT. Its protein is CASSFTRGYTEAFF.

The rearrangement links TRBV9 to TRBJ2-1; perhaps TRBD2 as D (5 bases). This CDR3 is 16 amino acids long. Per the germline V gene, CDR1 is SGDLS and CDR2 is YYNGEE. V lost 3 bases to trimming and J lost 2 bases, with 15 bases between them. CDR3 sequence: CASSGQLKRAYNEQFF. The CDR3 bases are TGTGCCAGCAGCGGACAACTCAAGAGGGCCTACAATGAGCAGTTCTTC. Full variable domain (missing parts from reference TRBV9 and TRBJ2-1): DSGVTQTPKHLITATGQRVTLRCSPRSGDLSVYWYQQSLDQGLQFLIQYYNGEERAKGNILERFSAQQFPDLHSELNLSSLELGDSALYFCASSGQLKRAYNEQFFGPGTRLTVL.

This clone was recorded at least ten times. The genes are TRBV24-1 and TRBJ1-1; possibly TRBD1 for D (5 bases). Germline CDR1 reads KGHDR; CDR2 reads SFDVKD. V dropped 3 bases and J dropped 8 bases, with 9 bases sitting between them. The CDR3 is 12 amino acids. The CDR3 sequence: CATSDGHKEAFF. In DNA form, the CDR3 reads TGTGCCACCAGTGATGGACACAAGGAAGCTTTCTTT.

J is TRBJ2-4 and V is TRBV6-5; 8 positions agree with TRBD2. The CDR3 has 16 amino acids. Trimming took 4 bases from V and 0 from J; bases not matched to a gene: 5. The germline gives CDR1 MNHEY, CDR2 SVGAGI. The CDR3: CASSSILAVAKNIQYF. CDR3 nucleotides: TGTGCCAGCAGTTCGATACTAGCGGTAGCCAAAAACATTCAGTACTTC.

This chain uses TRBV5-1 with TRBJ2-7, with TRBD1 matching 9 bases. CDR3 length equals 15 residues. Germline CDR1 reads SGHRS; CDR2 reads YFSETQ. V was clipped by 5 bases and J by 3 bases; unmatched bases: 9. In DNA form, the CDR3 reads TGCGCCAGCAGGGACACCGGGACAGGGAGCTACGAGCAGTACTTC. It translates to CASRDTGTGSYEQYF.

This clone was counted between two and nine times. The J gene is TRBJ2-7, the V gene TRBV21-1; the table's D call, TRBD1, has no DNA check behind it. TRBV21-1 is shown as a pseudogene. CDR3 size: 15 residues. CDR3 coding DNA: TGTGCCAGCAGCAAAGGACAGGGGAGCTCCTACGAGCAGTACTTC. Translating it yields CASSKGQGSSYEQYF.

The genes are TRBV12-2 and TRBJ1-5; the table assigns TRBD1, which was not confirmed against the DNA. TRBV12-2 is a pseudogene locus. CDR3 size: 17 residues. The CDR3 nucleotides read TGTGCAAGTCGCTTAGAAATAGTCAGGGCTACCAATCAGCCCCAGCATTTT. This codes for CASRLEIVRATNQPQHF.

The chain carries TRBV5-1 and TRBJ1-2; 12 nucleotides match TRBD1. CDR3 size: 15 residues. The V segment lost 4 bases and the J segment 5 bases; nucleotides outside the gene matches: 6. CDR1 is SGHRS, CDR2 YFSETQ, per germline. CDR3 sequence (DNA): TGCGCCAGCAGCCCTGGGACAGGGGGCTGGTATGGCTACACCTTC. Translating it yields CASSPGTGGWYGYTF.

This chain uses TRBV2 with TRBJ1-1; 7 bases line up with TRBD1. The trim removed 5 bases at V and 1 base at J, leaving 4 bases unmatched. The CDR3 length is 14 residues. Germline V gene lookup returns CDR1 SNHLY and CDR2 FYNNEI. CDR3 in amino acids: CASSPQGKNTEAFF. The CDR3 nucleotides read TGTGCCAGCAGTCCACAGGGGAAGAACACTGAAGCTTTCTTT.

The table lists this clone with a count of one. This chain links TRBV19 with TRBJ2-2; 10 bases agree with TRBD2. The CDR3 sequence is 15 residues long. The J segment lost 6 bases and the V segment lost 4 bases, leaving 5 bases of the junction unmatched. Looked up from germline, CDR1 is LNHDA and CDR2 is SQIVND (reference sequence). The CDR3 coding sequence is TGTGCCAGTAGTACTGCTAGCGGGAGTTCCGGGGAGCTGTTTTTT. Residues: CASSTASGSSGELFF.

The CDR3 protein is CASSLRLSGNQPQHF. In DNA form, the CDR3 reads TGTGCCAGCAGCTTAAGGTTGTCGGGGAATCAGCCCCAGCATTTT. The V and J genes are TRBV7-2 and TRBJ1-5; unclear D gene. This CDR3 contains 15 residues. V was cut by 2 bases and J by 4 bases, with 12 bases left in between. Germline-derived CDR1 and CDR2 are SGHTA and FQGNSA.